This T cell receptor beta chain was identified in a study of OX40 agonist ivuxolimab in advanced cancers. Study-level information: As their treatment, patients were administered ivuxolimab, an agonistic anti-OX40 (CD134) antibody. Administration of intravenous ivuxolimab to patients occurred every 2 weeks at 0.01 to 10 mg/kg. A diagnosis of hepatocellular carcinoma, melanoma, renal cell or head and neck cancer was present in dose-escalation patients.

The table lists this clone with many counts. V was pared by 0 bases and J by 0 bases, with 6 bases between. The CDR3 is 15 amino acids. CDR1 LGHNA and CDR2 YNFKEQ come from the germline V gene. Produced via immunoSEQ multiplex PCR; TCRdb's table is partial and in-frame only. Of over 90,000 clones listed, under 90% were seen once; the top ten hold about 1.9%. The receptor's source is an adult with an advanced solid tumor such as melanoma, head and neck, liver or kidney cancer. Sequenced material: CD4+ or CD8+ T cells sorted from blood, taken in a trial of the OX40 agonist ivuxolimab. The chain combines TRBV4-2 with TRBJ1-3; D call uncertain. CDR3 sequence reads: CASSQDPYSGNTIYF. CDR3 sequence (DNA): TGTGCCAGCAGCCAAGATCCGTACTCTGGAAACACCATATATTTT.